This T cell receptor (beta chain) emerged from a study of cytomegalovirus exposure and HLA in healthy donors. Regarding the study as a whole: Generally TCR sequences proved uncommon, though certain public TCRs appeared in numerous donors. Later analysis showed most CMV-associated TCR beta chains appearing HLA-restricted.

As concerns this clone: The antigen is undetermined.

Donors counted as nominally healthy when sampled, yet unrecorded immune exposures were likely. Losses at the gene ends were 0 bases for V and 6 bases for J; bases not matched to a gene: 8. Germline assignment: CDR1 SGHRS and CDR2 YFSETQ. CDR3 length: 15 amino acids. The PCR contained 60 Vbeta and 13 Jbeta primers. The assay was immunoSEQ multiplex PCR, and TCRdb's table has in-frame clones only and misses some. The sample records fewer than 200,000 clones, around 83% being singletons. The chain is built from TRBV5-1 and TRBJ1-1; TRBD1 agrees at 7 bases. This receptor was obtained from a girl aged 2-9 years in good health and CMV-seropositive. The sample taken for sequencing was PBMCs. CDR3 bases: TGCGCCAGCAGCTTGGGGAGGGGGCGCGAGGCTGAAGCTTTCTTT. Protein product: CASSLGRGREAEAFF.